This T cell receptor beta chain originates from a study of CD8+CD57+ T cells in acquired aplastic anemia. CD8+CD57+ cell expansion, shown by flow cytometry, had occurred in the patients selected for sequencing. The CDR3 contains 15 residues. The germline V gene has CDR1 SGHTA and CDR2 FQGTGA. V was pared by 5 bases and J by 1 base, with 14 bases between. A word on this clonotype: The target antigen is unknown.

Profiling that covered TCR beta VDJ and CDR3 relied on genomic DNA as its template. TCRdb passed the reads through MiXCR, listing each CDR3 protein once. The sample records about 180,000 distinct CDR3 sequences, nearly 65% being singletons. Study-level results: Simpson's diversity of CD8+ cells was not significantly different in patients compared with controls.

The rearrangement joins TRBV7-3 to TRBJ2-5; no clear D gene. Sequencing was performed on sorted CD4+, CD8+, or CD8+CD57+ T cells (not recorded which) from PBMCs. The sequence was obtained from a human donor with aplastic anemia. CDR3: CASSPFRASQETQYF. As DNA, the CDR3 is TGTGCCAGCAGCCCCTTTCGAGCGTCCCAAGAGACCCAGTACTTC.